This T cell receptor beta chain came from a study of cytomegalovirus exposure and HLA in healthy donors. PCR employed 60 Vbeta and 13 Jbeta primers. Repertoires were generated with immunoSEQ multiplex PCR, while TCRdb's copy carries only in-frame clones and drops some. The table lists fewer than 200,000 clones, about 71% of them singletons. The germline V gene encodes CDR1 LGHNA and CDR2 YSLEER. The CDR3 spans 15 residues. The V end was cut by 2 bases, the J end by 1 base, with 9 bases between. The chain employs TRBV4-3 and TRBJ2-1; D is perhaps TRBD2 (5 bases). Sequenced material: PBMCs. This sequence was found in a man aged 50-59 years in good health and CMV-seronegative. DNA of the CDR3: TGCGCCAGCAGCCAAACGGGAACTTCCTACAATGAGCAGTTCTTC. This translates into CASSQTGTSYNEQFF.